The 16 T cell receptor beta chains below all came from one sample that was sequenced in a study of cytomegalovirus exposure and HLA in healthy donors. PCR primers comprised 60 Vbeta and 13 Jbeta primers. Assay: immunoSEQ multiplex PCR; the TCRdb copy retains only in-frame clones and omits some. The table has 180,000 or so clones, roughly 75% seen once. The sequenced sample consisted of PBMCs. The receptors here all came from a woman aged 40 to 55 in good health and CMV-seropositive.

This chain connects TRBV10-3 to TRBJ2-7; weak D call: TRBD1 (5 bases). The CDR3 extends over 12 amino acids. Germline V CDR1 and CDR2: ENHRY, SYGVKD. Trimming took off 7 bases at V and 5 bases at J, with 12 bases between the two ends. The CDR3 loop reads CAIKGITNEQYF. For the CDR3, the DNA is TGTGCCATCAAGGGGATAACGAACGAGCAGTACTTC.

The chain recombines TRBV2 with TRBJ1-2; 7 bases are a match to TRBD1. V lost 6 bases to trimming and J lost 2 bases; unmatched junction nucleotides: 6. The CDR3 is 14 amino acids. CDR1 and CDR2 (germline): SNHLY, FYNNEI. CDR3 bases: TGTGCCAGCAGGGACGGGACAGTCAACTATGGCTACACCTTC. Its translation: CASRDGTVNYGYTF.

This clone was seen a single time. The rearrangement joins TRBV2 to TRBJ2-7; D gene uncertain. Trimming removed 2 bases from V and 2 bases from J, with 7 bases in between. Germline V lookup: CDR1 SNHLY, CDR2 FYNNEI. The CDR3 is 13 residues long. In DNA form, the CDR3 reads TGTGCCAGCAGTGAACCCAGGACCTACGAGCAGTACTTC. Residues: CASSEPRTYEQYF.

The chain links TRBV19 to TRBJ2-5, with D tentatively TRBD2 (6 bases). CDR1 is LNHDA, CDR2 SQIVND, per germline (reference sequence). CDR3 length: 14 amino acids. Trimming left V 7 bases short and J 4 bases short, with 16 bases between. Here the CDR3 DNA reads TGTGCCAGTACCGCCCTCGGGGGAGGAGAGACCCAGTACTTC. It translates to CASTALGGGETQYF.

This clone was found a few times. The DNA for the CDR3 is TGTGCCAGTAGAGGACTACTGTCCTACGAGCAGTACTTC. Residues: CASRGLLSYEQYF. J is TRBJ2-7 and V is TRBV19; D might be TRBD2 (6 bases). The V gene lost 6 bases and the J gene lost 1 base, with 10 bases spanning the gap. CDR1 and CDR2 from the germline V gene are LNHDA and SQIVND (reference sequence). The CDR3 has 13 amino acids.

The chain recombines TRBV9 with TRBJ1-6; TRBD1 matches at 7 bases. This CDR3 region has 14 residues. Germline lookup yields CDR1 SGDLS and CDR2 YYNGEE. V shed 5 bases and J 5 bases; nucleotides not matched to a gene: 4. CDR3 in DNA: TGTGCCAGCAGTGCCGGGACAGATAATTCACCCCTCCACTTT. Amino acid sequence: CASSAGTDNSPLHF.

The gene calls are TRBV6-1 and TRBJ2-3; D perhaps matches TRBD2 (5 bases). Germline CDR1 reads MNHNS; CDR2 reads SASEGT. V was trimmed by 6 bases and J by 2 bases, leaving 6 bases between them. The CDR3 sequence is 12 residues long. CDR3 DNA: TGTGCCAGCAGCCGGGACACAGATACGCAGTATTTT. Translation gives CASSRDTDTQYF.

This clone was seen just once. A read error may produce the germline difference seen at one junction end. V usage is TRBV7-7 and J usage is TRBJ2-3; 8 nucleotides match TRBD1. The CDR3 has 13 amino acids. The V gene's germline CDR1 is SSHAT and CDR2 FNYEAQ (reference sequence). The CDR3: CASSLGQGDTQYF. For the CDR3, the DNA is TGTGCTAGCAGCTTAGGACAGGGAGATACGCAGTATTTT. Full variable domain (missing parts from reference TRBV7-7 and TRBJ2-3): GAGVSQSPRYKVTKRGQDVTLRCDPISSHATLYWYQQALGQGPEFLTYFNYEAQPDKSGLPSDRFSAERPEGSISTLTIQRTEQRDSAMYRCASSLGQGDTQYFGPGTRLTVL.

The chain recombines TRBV30 with TRBJ2-7; 7 bases are a match to TRBD1. The V gene end was trimmed by 5 bases and the J gene end by 3 bases; junction bases not matched to a gene: 4. The CDR3 runs to 12 residues. Germline-derived CDR1 and CDR2 are GTSNPN and SVGIG (reference sequence). CDR3 residues: CAWEGAGYEQYF. CDR3 in DNA: TGTGCCTGGGAGGGGGCCGGCTACGAGCAGTACTTC.

This sequence joins TRBV6-5 and TRBJ1-1; unclear D gene. CDR1 and CDR2 from the germline V gene are MNHEY and SVGAGI. V was pared by 0 bases and J by 5 bases, with 13 bases between. This CDR3 has 15 residues. DNA of the CDR3: TGTGCCAGCAGTTACTCTTCGGTGAGGCGGACTGAAGCTTTCTTT. This codes for CASSYSSVRRTEAFF.

The V gene is TRBV6-6, the J gene TRBJ1-3, with D unresolved. The CDR3 extends over 15 amino acids. Trimming shortened V by 2 bases and J by 0 bases, and 8 bases separated the two germline ends. Germline V lookup: CDR1 MNHNY, CDR2 SVGAGI (reference sequence). In nucleotides, the CDR3 is TGTGCCAGCAGTTACGTCGCTACCTCTGGAAACACCATATATTTT. Encoded protein: CASSYVATSGNTIYF.

In this sample, this clone turned up a few times. The gene calls are TRBV4-2 and TRBJ2-1; maybe TRBD2 (5 bases). CDR1 and CDR2 (germline): LGHNA, YNFKEQ. Trimming left V 1 base short and J 8 bases short, with 12 bases between. The CDR3 sequence is 14 residues long. CDR3 bases: TGTGCCAGCAGCCAAGCGGGGAGAGGTCATGAGCAGTTCTTC. Translation: CASSQAGRGHEQFF.

The rearrangement links TRBV25-1 to TRBJ2-7; D call uncertain. This CDR3 contains 14 residues. The V gene's germline CDR1 is MGHDK and CDR2 SYGVNS. V was cut by 1 base and J by 7 bases, with 14 bases left in between. Written as DNA, the CDR3 is TGTGCCAGCAGTGAATCTTCCCCTATCGGGGAGCAGTACTTC. Encoded protein: CASSESSPIGEQYF.

The gene calls are TRBV5-8 and TRBJ1-1; D is perhaps TRBD1 (5 bases). The V gene lost 4 bases and the J gene lost 1 base, with 11 bases spanning the gap. Germline V gene sequence: CDR1 SGHTS, CDR2 YDEGEE. The CDR3 totals 14 residues. CDR3 sequence: CASSRSRGNTEAFF. CDR3 coding DNA: TGTGCCAGCAGCAGGTCTAGGGGGAACACTGAAGCTTTCTTT.

The chain is built from TRBV28 and TRBJ2-7; the D is unclear. CDR1 is MDHEN, CDR2 SYDVKM, per germline. This CDR3 has 13 residues. V lost 5 bases to trimming and J lost 2 bases, with 10 bases between them. The CDR3, as DNA: TGTGCCAGCAGTCGCCACAATACCTACGAGCAGTACTTC. This gives the protein CASSRHNTYEQYF.

This chain links TRBV28 with TRBJ1-2, with a possible D match to TRBD1 (5 bases). Looked up from germline, CDR1 is MDHEN and CDR2 is SYDVKM. Trimming took off 3 bases at V and 4 bases at J, with 9 bases between the two ends. CDR3 length: 13 residues. CDR3 bases: TGTGCCAGCAGTTTCCAGGGTGGCTATGGCTACACCTTC. This encodes CASSFQGGYGYTF.